These 3 T cell receptor beta chains came from one sample sequenced in a study of post-analysis software for immune sequencing data. No antigen has been assigned to these receptors. The TCR beta cDNA libraries carried unique molecular identifiers. In TCRdb, the PCR reads were re-called with MiXCR into one record per CDR3 protein. This sample has more than 450,000 distinct CDR3 sequences; 44% occur once, and the top ten carry over 1.5%. Study-wide results and limits: Patients showed TRBV5-6, TRBV5-1 and TRBV20-1 among several TRBV segments more frequent than in controls.

Source material: blood. The receptor set was obtained from a girl under 18 with multiple sclerosis.

This clonotype appeared many times. The chain employs TRBV7-2 and TRBJ2-7; 9 bases agree with TRBD2. Germline CDR1 is SGHTA and CDR2 is FQGNSA. V lost 6 bases and J lost 3; bases outside the gene matches: 6. This CDR3 has 14 residues. CDR3 region: CASRSLAGSYEQYF. The CDR3 bases are TGTGCCAGCAGGTCCCTAGCGGGGAGCTACGAGCAGTACTTC.

The DNA of the CDR3 is TGCAGCGTTGGGGCCGGTTCGGCGCGCACAGATACGCAGTATTTT. This translates into CSVGAGSARTDTQYF. The gene calls are TRBV29-1 and TRBJ2-3; no definite D call. V lost 4 bases and J lost 1, with 15 bases in between. This CDR3 spans 15 amino acids. The germline V gene has CDR1 SQVTM and CDR2 ANQGSEA.

This chain links TRBV28 with TRBJ1-5; TRBD1 might be the D (5 bases). Deletions cut 5 bases from V and 3 bases from J, with 11 bases between. This CDR3 is 14 amino acids long. The germline V gene has CDR1 MDHEN and CDR2 SYDVKM. This chain's CDR3 is CASSGGTDNQPQHF. For the CDR3, the DNA is TGTGCCAGCAGTGGGGGGACGGACAATCAGCCCCAGCATTTT.